Shown below are 25 T cell receptor beta chains from a single sample sequenced in a study of shared clonotypes between healthy human individuals (TCRdb year 2020). CD8 naive samples consisted of CD45RO-negative cells that were positively selected for CCR7, yielding a CD45RA+CCR7+ population without TemRA cells. Receptors were amplified or captured by the immunoSEQ multiplex PCR assay. TCRdb stores this immuneACCESS table with in-frame sequences only. Part of the clones is absent; in the studies checked, under half of the shortfall reflects unresolved V genes, and no reason is known for the rest. For this sample the table gives around 1.9 million clones, of which more than 85% were detected only once. In total, the top ten clones hold about 1.5% of the sample. Sample: naive CD8+ T cells from PBMCs. The sample's cell subset or site label is to be understood as: CD45RA+CCR7+. All receptors come from a man aged 18 to 35 in good health. Some clones in this sample may be carry-over from other donors' samples.

The J gene is TRBJ2-6, the V gene TRBV5-4; 8 nucleotides line up with TRBD2. CDR1 SGHNT and CDR2 YYREEE come from the germline V gene (reference sequence). This CDR3 is built from 18 residues. The ends lost 0 bases at V and 2 bases at J; junction bases unmatched: 7. As DNA, the CDR3 is TGTGCCAGCAGCTTGGTTGCCAGCGGGAGTGCTGGGGCCAACGTCCTGACTTTC. The encoded protein is CASSLVASGSAGANVLTF. Variable domain in full (rest from reference TRBV5-4 and TRBJ2-6): ETGVTQSPTHLIKTRGQQVTLRCSSQSGHNTVSWYQQALGQGPQFIFQYYREEENGRGNFPPRFSGLQFPNYSSELNVNALELDDSALYLCASSLVASGSAGANVLTFGAGSRLTVL.

The V call is TRBV7-9, the J call TRBJ2-1, with 8 bases fitting TRBD1. CDR3 length: 13 amino acids. The V and J ends lost 6 bases and 7 bases, in that order; junction bases with no gene match: 5. Germline V lookup: CDR1 SEHNR, CDR2 FQNEAQ (reference sequence). The CDR3 DNA reads as TGTGCCAGCAGATCACAGGGGGGTAATGAGCAGTTCTTC. This codes for CASRSQGGNEQFF.

The V and J genes are TRBV27 and TRBJ1-2; 11 nucleotides line up with TRBD1. V shed 0 bases and J 4 bases; nucleotides not matched to a gene: 13. In germline, CDR1 is MNHEY, CDR2 SMNVEV (reference sequence). The CDR3 contains 19 residues. CDR3 protein: CASSLSPGQGEVQVYGYTF. The DNA of the CDR3 is TGTGCCAGCAGTTTATCGCCGGGACAGGGGGAAGTACAAGTCTATGGCTACACCTTC.

The V gene is TRBV4-3, the J gene TRBJ2-7, with 9 bases aligning to TRBD2. From germline, CDR1 is LGHNA and CDR2 YSLEER. The V segment lost 1 base and the J segment 5 bases; nucleotides outside the gene matches: 3. CDR3 length: 14 amino acids. DNA of the CDR3: TGCGCCAGCAGCCAAGGGACTAGCGCCCACGAGCAGTACTTC. Translated: CASSQGTSAHEQYF.

The CDR3 loop reads CATRRGEQYF. The CDR3, as DNA: TGTGCCACCAGGCGGGGGGAGCAGTACTTC. The chain uses TRBV9 and TRBJ2-7; 7 bases map to TRBD2. This CDR3 comprises 10 residues. With 9 bases clipped from V and 7 bases from J, the junction kept 4 bases outside the gene matches. Per germline, CDR1 SGDLS and CDR2 YYNGEE.

The chain uses TRBV7-9 and TRBJ2-1; 13 nucleotides agree with TRBD2. This CDR3 spans 16 amino acids. Germline CDR1 and CDR2: SEHNR and FQNEAQ (reference sequence). Trimming removed 5 bases from V and 4 bases from J; junction bases left unmatched: 5. This chain's CDR3 is CASSKGLAGTYNEQFF. The CDR3 nucleotides are TGTGCCAGCAGCAAGGGACTAGCGGGGACATACAATGAGCAGTTCTTC.

The CDR3 DNA is TGTGCCAGCAGCGTCACCGGGGCTCCTAACTATGGCTACACCTTC. Translated: CASSVTGAPNYGYTF. The chain couples TRBV5-3 to TRBJ1-2; TRBD1 might be the D (5 bases). TRBV5-3 is known as an ORF, though its function is uncertain. V shed 8 bases and J shed 0 bases, with 17 bases lying between them. This CDR3 region has 15 residues.

The gene calls are TRBV2 and TRBJ2-1; D possibly uses TRBD1 or TRBD2 (5 bases each). The V gene's germline CDR1 is SNHLY and CDR2 FYNNEI. This CDR3 has 10 residues. V shed 7 bases and J shed 11 bases, with 9 bases lying between them. CDR3 protein: CASMWDQQFF. CDR3 sequence (DNA): TGTGCCAGCATGTGGGACCAGCAGTTCTTC.

The rearrangement joins TRBV7-9 to TRBJ2-5; no firm D call. CDR1 and CDR2 from the germline V gene are SEHNR and FQNEAQ (reference sequence). The length of the CDR3 is 14 residues. V lost 3 bases and J 2 bases, leaving 10 bases between the germline ends. DNA for the CDR3: TGTGCCAGCAGCTTTATCGCAGCACAAGAGACCCAGTACTTC. Its protein is CASSFIAAQETQYF.

The genes are TRBV7-9 and TRBJ2-7; TRBD2 matches 14 bases. The germline gives CDR1 SEHNR, CDR2 FQNEAQ (reference sequence). This CDR3 region has 17 residues. V shed 5 bases, J shed 2 bases, and the junction held 8 bases outside the gene matches. The CDR3 protein is CASSHGTSGSAAYEQYF. For the CDR3, the DNA is TGTGCCAGCAGCCACGGGACTAGCGGGAGCGCCGCCTACGAGCAGTACTTC.

The chain uses TRBV27 and TRBJ2-5; D is perhaps TRBD1 or TRBD2 (5 bases each). The germline gives CDR1 MNHEY, CDR2 SMNVEV (reference sequence). The CDR3 has 15 amino acids. V dropped 5 bases and J dropped 5 bases, with 18 bases sitting between them. For the CDR3, the DNA is TGTGCCAGCAGTCCCTCGGGGCTCCCCGGGGAGACCCAGTACTTC. Translation gives CASSPSGLPGETQYF.

This chain connects TRBV27 to TRBJ2-2, with TRBD1 identical over 9 bases. Germline CDR1 reads MNHEY; CDR2 reads SMNVEV (reference sequence). V shed 6 bases and J 5 bases; nucleotides not matched to a gene: 13. This CDR3 spans 17 amino acids. CDR3 sequence (DNA): TGTGCCAGCAGCCCCGAAACAGGGGGCCCGCCAACCGGGGAGCTGTTTTTT. It specifies CASSPETGGPPTGELFF.

V usage is TRBV9 and J usage is TRBJ1-5; D uncertain. Germline lookup yields CDR1 SGDLS and CDR2 YYNGEE. The germline V and J ends were trimmed by 0 bases and 4 bases, with 5 bases remaining between them. This CDR3 has 13 residues. CDR3 region: CASSVADNQPQHF. CDR3 nucleotide sequence: TGTGCCAGCAGCGTAGCGGATAATCAGCCCCAGCATTTT.

The chain carries TRBV28 and TRBJ1-1; 10 bases match TRBD1. Germline CDR1 is MDHEN and CDR2 is SYDVKM. The V gene end was trimmed by 6 bases and the J gene end by 5 bases; junction bases not matched to a gene: 12. This CDR3 contains 16 residues. The CDR3 loop is CASSVPGQGSWTEAFF. For the CDR3, the DNA is TGTGCCAGCAGCGTTCCGGGACAGGGGTCTTGGACTGAAGCTTTCTTT.

Notes on this clone: The sample has other DNA sequences that encode this CDR3 too. CDR3 protein: CASSPRDNYGYTF. In nucleotides, the CDR3 is TGTGCCAGCAGCCCCCGGGACAACTATGGCTACACCTTC. The V gene is TRBV9, the J gene TRBJ1-2, with a possible D match to TRBD1 (5 bases). There are 13 residues in the CDR3. Trimming removed 4 bases at V and 2 bases at J, with 9 bases between. From germline, CDR1 is SGDLS and CDR2 YYNGEE.

V is TRBV19 and J is TRBJ2-7; 7 bases line up with TRBD2. This CDR3 has 14 amino acids. CDR1 is LNHDA and CDR2 is SQIVND in the germline V gene (reference sequence). The junction had 6 bases not matched to a gene; V was cut back by 2 bases and J by 5 bases. The DNA of the CDR3 is TGTGCCAGTAGTATAAGTAGCGGGCCCGACGAGCAGTACTTC. Translated, it gives CASSISSGPDEQYF.

The table lists this clone with a count of one. This sequence joins TRBV13 and TRBJ1-2, with TRBD1 matching over 8 bases. The CDR3 sequence is 16 residues long. Germline lookup yields CDR1 PRHDT and CDR2 FYEKMQ (reference sequence). The V gene end was trimmed by 5 bases and the J gene end by 0 bases; junction bases not matched to a gene: 8. CDR3 region: CASSEGQGLANYGYTF. The CDR3, as DNA: TGTGCCAGCAGCGAAGGACAGGGTCTGGCTAACTATGGCTACACCTTC.

The chain carries TRBV27 and TRBJ2-7, with TRBD1 identical over 8 bases. This CDR3 region has 15 residues. Germline V CDR1 and CDR2: MNHEY, SMNVEV (reference sequence). With 6 bases clipped from V and 6 bases from J, the junction kept 13 bases outside the gene matches. The CDR3 bases are TGTGCCAGCAGCCCGGACAGGGACAGCTTGGGCGAGCAGTACTTC. Translating it yields CASSPDRDSLGEQYF.

The chain couples TRBV28 to TRBJ2-5, with D perhaps TRBD2 (6 bases). This CDR3 is 11 amino acids long. V lost 6 bases, J lost 9 bases, and 11 bases lay in between. CDR1 and CDR2 from the germline V gene are MDHEN and SYDVKM. Here the CDR3 DNA reads TGTGCCAGCAGCGCTCGGGGGTCCCAGTACTTC. Translating gives CASSARGSQYF.

The V and J genes are TRBV4-1 and TRBJ2-7; D is ambiguous. Germline V CDR1 and CDR2: MGHRA, YSYEKL. V lost 1 base and J lost 2, with 9 bases in between. The CDR3 length is 14 residues. The CDR3 bases are TGCGCCAGCAGCCAAGTGAGAGGTACCTACGAGCAGTACTTC. This translates into CASSQVRGTYEQYF.

This clone was seen a single time. The rearrangement joins TRBV5-4 to TRBJ2-3; D gene ambiguous. CDR1 is SGHNT, CDR2 YYREEE, per germline (reference sequence). The V gene lost 4 bases and the J gene lost 3 bases, with 9 bases spanning the gap. This CDR3 is built from 13 residues. CDR3 sequence (DNA): TGTGCCAGCAGCGTAAAGGAGACAGATACGCAGTATTTT. Its protein product is CASSVKETDTQYF.

The rearrangement uses TRBV7-2 and TRBJ2-7, with TRBD2 matching over 12 bases. The V segment lost 4 bases and the J segment 2 bases; nucleotides outside the gene matches: 3. Per germline, CDR1 SGHTA and CDR2 FQGNSA. This CDR3 region has 15 residues. In DNA, the CDR3 is TGTGCCAGCAGCTATAGACTAGCGGGAGCCTACGAGCAGTACTTC. Protein sequence: CASSYRLAGAYEQYF.

This clone came up once. The chain is built from TRBV28 and TRBJ2-5; a possible D gene is TRBD1 (6 bases). Trimming shortened V by 6 bases and J by 5 bases, and 16 bases separated the two germline ends. The germline CDR1 and CDR2 sequences are MDHEN and SYDVKM. The CDR3 has 14 residues. The chain's CDR3 is CASSPAERGETQYF. CDR3 DNA: TGTGCCAGCAGCCCAGCGGAAAGGGGGGAGACCCAGTACTTC.

The V call is TRBV30, the J call TRBJ1-2; D is ambiguous. The CDR3 sequence is 14 residues long. Germline values: CDR1 GTSNPN, CDR2 SVGIG (reference sequence). The V end lost 3 bases, the J end lost 1 base, and 12 bases lay between the germline ends. In DNA, the CDR3 is TGTGCCTGGAGCGACGGACGGATTAACTATGGCTACACCTTC. Its translation: CAWSDGRINYGYTF.

The chain joins TRBV6-6 to TRBJ2-5; D might be TRBD2 (5 bases). V dropped 6 bases and J dropped 4 bases, with 15 bases sitting between them. Germline V gene sequence: CDR1 MNHNY, CDR2 SVGAGI (reference sequence). CDR3 length: 14 amino acids. The CDR3 bases are TGTGCCAGCAGGCCCCTAGGAGGTCGAGAGACCCAGTACTTC. Translating gives CASRPLGGRETQYF.